These T cell receptor beta chains were read from a single sample in a study of early T cells in non-severe SARS-CoV-2 infection. TCRdb itself ran the 5' RACE reads through MiXCR, one entry per CDR3 protein. The sample comprises roughly 50,000 distinct CDR3 sequences, around 6% of which are singletons, and roughly 4.7% rests with the top ten. Source material: whole blood. These receptors all come from an adult who was a healthcare worker with PCR-confirmed SARS-CoV-2 infection or an uninfected control (not recorded which). CDR3s include the opening cysteine and the closing phenylalanine or tryptophan. A D gene is named only where the DNA matches it firmly. The size field is filled for only some rows; it gives once, few, many or a size class.

>few|TRBJ2-5|TRBV5-1|TRBD1
TGCGCCAGCAGCTTGTTAGGGACAGGGGTAGACGGCGGAGAGACCCAGTACTTC
CASSLLGTGVDGGETQYF
>many|TRBJ2-3|TRBV7-9|TRBD2
TGTGCCAGCAGCCTGACTAGCGGGAGGACAGATACGCAGTATTTT
CASSLTSGRTDTQYF
>NA|TRBJ1-5|TRBV6-2/TRBV6-3|NA
TGTGCCAGCAGAGACCATAGCAATCAGCCCCAGCATTTT
CASRDHSNQPQHF
>many|TRBJ2-1|TRBV6-6|TRBD2
TGTGCCAGCAGCCTCCCCGGGAGGGCCCTCTACAATGAGCAGTTCTTC
CASSLPGRALYNEQFF
>many|TRBJ1-1|TRBV29-1|TRBD1
TGCAGCGCCCGAGAGGGGGCCGTAACTGAAGCTTTCTTT
CSAREGAVTEAFF
>many|TRBJ2-1|TRBV20-1|NA
TGCAGTGCTAGAGATCTTGGGATGGGACATTATGAGCAGTTCTTC
CSARDLGMGHYEQFF
>many|TRBJ1-6|TRBV6-4|NA
TGTGCCAGCAGCCGGGGAGGGTCGCGGTCACCCCTCCACTTT
CASSRGGSRSPLHF
>NA|TRBJ1-3|TRBV18|TRBD1
TGTGCCAGCTCGCAGCCGGGACAGGCCTCTGGAAACACCATATATTTT
CASSQPGQASGNTIYF
>few|TRBJ2-7|TRBV3-1|NA
TGTGCCAGCAGCCAAGTGCACAGTCCCTCCTACGAGCAGTACTTC
CASSQVHSPSYEQYF
>NA|TRBJ2-1|TRBV27|NA
TGTGCCAGCAGGGAGGGGGGGTCCTCCTACAATGAGCAGTTCTTC
CASREGGSSYNEQFF
>many|TRBJ1-2|TRBV12-3/TRBV12-4|NA
TGTGCCAGCAGTTTAGGGGGAACACCCCTTAAGTACACCTTC
CASSLGGTPLKYTF
>many|TRBJ2-2|TRBV12-3/TRBV12-4|NA
TGTGCCAGCAGTTTACAGGGAGCCGGGGAGCTGTTTTTT
CASSLQGAGELFF
>NA|TRBJ2-7|TRBV5-5|NA
TGTGCCAGCAGCTTGGACGGACCAGCATCCTACGAGCAGTACTTC
CASSLDGPASYEQYF
>many|TRBJ1-1|TRBV18|NA
TGTGCCAGCTCACCTACAGACTCCGGGGGCACTGAAGCTTTCTTT
CASSPTDSGGTEAFF
>many|TRBJ1-1|TRBV14|NA
TGTGCCAGCAGCCCCATGCTTGGTAAAAACACTGAAGCTTTCTTT
CASSPMLGKNTEAFF
>few|TRBJ2-2|TRBV19|NA
TGTGCCAGTAGAAATGTCGGCGGAGTTGGGGAGCTGTTTTTT
CASRNVGGVGELFF
>many|TRBJ1-2|TRBV27|TRBD1
TGTGCCAGCACCTCATCAGGGGGTCGATATGGCTACACCTTC
CASTSSGGRYGYTF
>many|TRBJ1-1|TRBV2|NA
TGTGCCAGCTGTTGGCCTAAGTCTCGATACGTGAACACTGAAGCTTTCTTT
CASCWPKSRYVNTEAFF
>NA|TRBJ1-4|TRBV6-5|NA
TGTGCCAGCAGTGCCCGGAAGTGGGTAGAGCGGGATGAAAAACTGTTTTTT
CASSARKWVERDEKLFF
>many|TRBJ2-7|TRBV20-1|NA
TGCAGTGCTCCGAATCCGGGGGCCGGAAACTCCTACGAGCAGTACTTC
CSAPNPGAGNSYEQYF